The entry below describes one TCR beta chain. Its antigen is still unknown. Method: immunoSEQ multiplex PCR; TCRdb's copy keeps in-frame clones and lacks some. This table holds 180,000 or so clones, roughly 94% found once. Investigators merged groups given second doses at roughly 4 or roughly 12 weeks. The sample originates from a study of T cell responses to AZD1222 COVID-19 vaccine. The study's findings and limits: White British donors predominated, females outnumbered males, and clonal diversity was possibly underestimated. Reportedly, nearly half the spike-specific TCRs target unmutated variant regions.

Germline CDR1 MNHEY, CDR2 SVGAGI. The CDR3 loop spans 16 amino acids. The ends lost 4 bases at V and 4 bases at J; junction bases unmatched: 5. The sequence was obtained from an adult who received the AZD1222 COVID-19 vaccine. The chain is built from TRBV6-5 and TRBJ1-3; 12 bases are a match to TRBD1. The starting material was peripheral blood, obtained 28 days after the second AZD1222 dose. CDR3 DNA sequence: TGTGCCAGCAGTTCCGGGACAGGGGGCAACGGAAACACCATATATTTT. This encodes CASSSGTGGNGNTIYF.